This TCR beta chain is from a study of cytomegalovirus exposure and HLA in healthy donors (dated 2017 in TCRdb). General notes on the study: According to a later analysis, one platform produced both the 100 to 150 validation repertoires and the 666 repertoires of the first cohort. High-throughput TCR immunosequencing, statistical association of individual TCRs with disease status, and machine learning were combined to predict cytomegalovirus infection status. The aim of the study was to test whether cataloging public T cell receptors could identify signatures of past pathogen exposure. Along with the approximately 700-subject first cohort, a separate validation cohort of approximately 110 different subjects was used.

Taken from cysteine to phenylalanine, the CDR3 has 13 residues. Of all the DNA, just the CDR3 is kept, 39 bases in frame from base 1. V and J lose 0 bases and 2 bases, and a span of 7 bases separates them. The germline V gene (reference sequence) provides CDR1 GTSNPN and CDR2 SVGIG. Worth noting for this clone: The antigen this receptor binds is unknown. The input lacks base qualities; no much larger clone sits a single base away.

The receptor library was made with the immunoSEQ multiplex PCR assay. On the study's bioinformatics: A statistical classification framework was developed to diagnose cytomegalovirus status using the catalog of TCR beta chain sequences. TCRdb took this table from immuneACCESS and kept in-frame rearrangements with V and J called. Such tables lack part of the clones; where checked against another copy, unresolved V genes explain under half of the gap, and the rest is unexplained. Clone size and the V and J calls come from that table; the DNA yielded D and trimming. The table for this sample lists approximately 260,000 clones; approximately 84% of them were counted only once. The leading ten clones occupy roughly 1.2% of the sample. The donors belonged to the validation cohort of under 150 subjects, which was separate from the roughly 680-subject first cohort. Study-level results and caveats: In a later analysis, TCRs clustered in the first cohort were found to also tend to co-occur in the 110 or so validation repertoires, with over 90% of cluster scores above 0. In vitro tests confirmed that a few of the cytomegalovirus-associated TCR beta chains recognize cytomegalovirus antigens. The study listed over 150 TCR beta chains as associated with cytomegalovirus. The validation cohort had no HLA typing available for a later analysis, so co-occurrence within that cohort was assessed over all 110 or so repertoires. Cytomegalovirus status was reported to be diagnosed by the classifier with high specificity and sensitivity in both the original and validation cohorts. Most TCR sequences were seen in very few donors, while some public TCRs were found in many individuals. The authors suggested that the approach could potentially be generalized to other disease states and immunological phenotypes.

This receptor was obtained from a woman aged 30 to 39 in good health and CMV-seropositive. The rearranged chain carries TRBV30 and TRBJ1-2; TRBD1 is possibly the D segment (5 matching bases). Sequencing was done on a sample of PBMCs. The DNA reads as follows: TGTGCCTGGAGTGTTCGGGGGAACTATGGCTACACCTTC. Translated, this is CAWSVRGNYGYTF.